This paragraph reports one T cell receptor (beta chain). Its specificity is not known. Library preparation for TCR beta used quantitative 5'-RACE with molecular barcodes. TCRdb reprocessed the 5' RACE reads via MiXCR and lists one record per CDR3 protein. The sample records roughly 700,000 distinct CDR3 sequences, 15% to 20% being singletons. From germline, CDR1 is SNHLY and CDR2 FYNNEI. This CDR3 is built from 15 residues. The junction had 7 bases not matched to a gene; V was cut back by 2 bases and J by 6 bases. This record comes from a study of CD8 T cells in ankylosing spondylitis. Study results and limitations: Reportedly, significant enrichment of disease-linked clones occurred in matched ankylosing spondylitis synovial fluid. A TCR beta motif of 7 or 8 highly homologous variants appeared characteristic of ankylosing spondylitis blood. Disease-linked clones, CD8+, were relatively rare in peripheral blood. Certain motif variants had earlier appeared in reactive arthritis synovial fluid and blood.

The clonotype comes from a male donor with ankylosing spondylitis. The sequenced material came from blood, either unsorted or a sorted T cell fraction (not recorded which). V usage is TRBV2 and J usage is TRBJ2-7; 10 bases map to TRBD2. CDR3 loop: CASSELGSGRSEQYF. The CDR3 DNA is TGTGCCAGCAGTGAACTGGGTAGCGGGAGGTCCGAGCAGTACTTC.